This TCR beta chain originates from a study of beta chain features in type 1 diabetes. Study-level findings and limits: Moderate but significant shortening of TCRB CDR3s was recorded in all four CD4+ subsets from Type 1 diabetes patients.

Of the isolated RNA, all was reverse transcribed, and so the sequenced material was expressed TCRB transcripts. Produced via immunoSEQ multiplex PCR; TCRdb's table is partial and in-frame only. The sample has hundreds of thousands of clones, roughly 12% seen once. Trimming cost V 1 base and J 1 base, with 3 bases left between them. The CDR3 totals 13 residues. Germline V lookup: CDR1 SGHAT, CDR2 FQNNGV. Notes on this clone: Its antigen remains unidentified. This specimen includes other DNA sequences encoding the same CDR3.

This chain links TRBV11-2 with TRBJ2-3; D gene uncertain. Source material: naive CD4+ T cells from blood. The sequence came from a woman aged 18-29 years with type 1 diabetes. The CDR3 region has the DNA TGTGCCAGCAGCTTAGCGGGCACAGATACGCAGTATTTT. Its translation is CASSLAGTDTQYF.